The 20 T cell receptor beta chains below come from one sample, sequenced in a study of glioma-infiltrating T cells. TCR alpha and beta CDR3 regions were amplified from RNA using iRepertoire nested multiplex PCR. MiXCR was run by TCRdb on the multiplex PCR reads, yielding one entry per CDR3 protein. The repertoire consists of approximately 120,000 distinct CDR3 sequences, with around 25% occurring once and the leading ten covering about a third. Sequenced: glioma tissue, nonneoplastic brain tissue, or PBMCs (not recorded which). All receptors come from a human donor with low-grade glioma or glioblastoma, undergoing nonglioma brain surgery, or in good health (not recorded which).

The chain employs TRBV11-2 and TRBJ2-1; D might be TRBD2 (6 bases). Germline V lookup: CDR1 SGHAT, CDR2 FQNNGV. V shed 2 bases and J shed 9 bases, with 14 bases lying between them. The CDR3 consists of 14 residues. This CDR3 reads CASSLLPGRGEQFF. Here the CDR3 DNA reads TGTGCCAGCAGCTTACTCCCGGGGCGGGGTGAGCAGTTCTTC. The full variable domain, rest sourced from reference TRBV11-2 and TRBJ2-1, is EAGVAQSPRYKIIEKRQSVAFWCNPISGHATLYWYQQILGQGPKLLIQFQNNGVVDDSQLPKDRFSAERLKGVDSTLKIQPAKLEDSAVYLCASSLLPGRGEQFFGPGTRLTVL.

As regards this clonotype: The junction shows a germline mismatch at one end, possibly a read error. The gene calls are TRBV20-1 and TRBJ2-7; 11 bases line up with TRBD2. The CDR3 loop spans 16 amino acids. The germline V gene has CDR1 DFQATT and CDR2 SNEGSKA (reference sequence). CDR3 nucleotides: TGCAGCGCTAGACGACCGACTAGCGGGGACTTTTACGAGCAGTACTTC. Protein product: CSARRPTSGDFYEQYF.

The sample holds many counts of this clonotype. The chain carries TRBV7-2 and TRBJ2-7; 7 bases are a match to TRBD1. V lost 3 bases to trimming and J lost 2 bases; unmatched junction nucleotides: 4. This CDR3 is 14 amino acids long. CDR1 and CDR2 from the germline V gene are SGHTA and FQGNSA. The CDR3 DNA sequence: TGTGCCAGCAGCTTCCGGGACAGCGCCTACGAGCAGTACTTC. It yields the protein CASSFRDSAYEQYF.

This clonotype was observed at least ten times. The CDR3 loop reads CASSQPTSRLTETQYF. CDR3 coding DNA: TGCGCCAGCAGCCAACCGACTTCGCGTTTGACAGAGACCCAGTACTTC. The chain links TRBV4-1 to TRBJ2-5, with D unresolved. This CDR3 has 16 amino acids. Germline CDR1 and CDR2: MGHRA and YSYEKL. V lost 2 bases and J 4 bases, leaving 17 bases between the germline ends.

The sample holds many counts of this clonotype. The chain is built from TRBV7-8 and TRBJ1-5; D not resolved. The ends were cut back, 2 bases at V and 3 bases at J, with 14 bases in the middle. CDR1 and CDR2 from the germline V gene are SGHVS and FQNEAQ. This CDR3 is built from 16 residues. CDR3 in DNA: TGTGCCAGCAGCTTAATCGGCACCAAAATCAATCAGCCCCAGCATTTT. Translated, it gives CASSLIGTKINQPQHF. Full variable domain (remainder filled in from reference TRBV7-8 and TRBJ1-5): GAGVSQSPRYKVAKRGQDVALRCDPISGHVSLFWYQQALGQGPEFLTYFQNEAQLDKSGLPSDRFFAERPEGSVSTLKIQRTQQEDSAVYLCASSLIGTKINQPQHFGDGTRLSIL.

This clonotype was recorded at least ten times. This chain joins TRBV6-2 or TRBV6-3 and TRBJ1-2; D call uncertain. Germline lookup yields CDR1 MNHEY and CDR2 SVGEGT. The CDR3 runs 10 residues. Trimming removed 2 bases from V and 8 bases from J, with 3 bases in between. The DNA of the CDR3 is TGTGCCAGCAGTTACCCCGGCTACACCTTC. Translating gives CASSYPGYTF.

This clonotype was counted ten times or more. This chain links TRBV15 with TRBJ2-1; 8 bases match TRBD2. The CDR3 is made up of 16 amino acids. With 0 bases clipped from V and 6 bases from J, the junction kept 7 bases outside the gene matches. The germline V gene encodes CDR1 LNHNV and CDR2 YYDKDF (reference sequence). The CDR3 loop reads CATSRDRQAGANEQFF. In DNA, the CDR3 is TGTGCCACCAGCAGAGATCGGCAAGCGGGAGCCAATGAGCAGTTCTTC. Combining the CDR3 with reference TRBV15 and TRBJ2-1 gives the whole variable domain DAMVIQNPRYQVTQFGKPVTLSCSQTLNHNVMYWYQQKSSQAPKLLFHYYDKDFNNEADTPDNFQSRRPNTSFCFLDIRSPGLGDTAMYLCATSRDRQAGANEQFFGPGTRLTVL.

Turning to this clonotype: The junction departs from the called germline gene at one end, perhaps through a read error. The chain employs TRBV28 and TRBJ2-1; D is unclear. This CDR3 is built from 15 residues. Germline assignment: CDR1 MDHEN and CDR2 SYDVKM. CDR3 nucleotide sequence: TGTGCCAGCCGTGTACGCGCGTACACCTACAATGAGCAGTTATTC. Translated: CASRVRAYTYNEQLF.

The genes are TRBV6-5 and TRBJ2-1; 7 bases align to TRBD2. Trimming at V came to 0 bases and at J to 8 bases, leaving 7 bases not matched to a gene. In germline, CDR1 is MNHEY, CDR2 SVGAGI. The CDR3 is 15 residues long. CDR3 in amino acids: CASSYSRGGTYEQFF. As DNA, the CDR3 is TGTGCCAGCAGTTACTCCCGGGGAGGGACCTATGAGCAGTTCTTC.

The table lists this clonotype with many counts. The chain is built from TRBV20-1 and TRBJ2-7; D gene uncertain. This CDR3 comprises 13 residues. Germline assignment: CDR1 DFQATT and CDR2 SNEGSKA (reference sequence). Trimming took 3 bases from V and 0 from J, leaving 9 bases between them. The CDR3 DNA follows: TGCAGTGCTAGTGACAAACTCTCCTACGAGCAGTACTTC. Its protein is CSASDKLSYEQYF.

This clonotype appeared a few times. The chain links TRBV5-1 to TRBJ2-1, with D possibly being TRBD2 (7 bases). Trimming cost V 4 bases and J 8 bases, with 19 bases left between them. Germline lookup yields CDR1 SGHRS and CDR2 YFSETQ. This CDR3 is built from 15 residues. CDR3 bases: TGCGCCAGCAGCGAATGGAGGGGGGGGCGTGATGAGCAGTTCTTC. It codes for CASSEWRGGRDEQFF.

With regard to this clonotype: Since a much larger clone is just one base distant, this may be a read error. This chain links TRBV29-1 with TRBJ1-1, with D possibly TRBD1 on 6 matching bases. CDR3 length equals 14 residues. V was trimmed by 1 base and J by 1 base, leaving 10 bases between them. Germline CDR1 and CDR2: SQVTM and ANQGSEA. The CDR3 DNA is TGCAGCGTTGAAGGTGAGACAGGGAACACTGAAGCTTTCTTT. Amino acids: CSVEGETGNTEAFF.

The table lists this clonotype with a few counts. A much bigger clone sits one base away, suggesting this may be a read error. This chain connects TRBV7-2 to TRBJ2-7; TRBD2 agrees at 14 bases. The germline CDR1 and CDR2 sequences are SGHTA and FQGNSA. V lost 7 bases, J lost 6 bases, and 8 bases stayed unmatched. The CDR3 runs to 15 residues. CDR3 residues: CASTKQTSGGVEQYF. CDR3 nucleotides: TGTGCCAGCACCAAACAGACTAGCGGGGGGGTCGAGCAGTACTTC.

Only one count was recorded for this clonotype. A much larger clonotype is one base distant, so this may be a read error. This chain uses TRBV18 with TRBJ1-5, with a possible D match to TRBD1 (6 bases). This CDR3 comprises 15 residues. V was clipped by 8 bases and J by 0 bases, with 14 bases between them. CDR1 and CDR2 from the germline V gene are KGHSH and LQKENI. This CDR3 reads CASTGQPNSNQPQHF. Here the CDR3 DNA reads TGTGCCAGCACCGGACAGCCAAATAGCAATCAGCCCCAGCATTTT.

To note about this clonotype: One junction end does not reproduce the germline sequence, and a read error may be involved. The gene calls are TRBV20-1 and TRBJ1-1; D gene uncertain. The CDR3 covers 13 residues. CDR1 and CDR2 (germline): DFQATT, SNEGSKA (reference sequence). The CDR3: CSASKDPNTEAFF. The CDR3, as DNA: TGCAGTGCTTCCAAGGACCCGAACACCGAAGCTTTCTTT.

This clonotype was counted between two and nine times. The chain uses TRBV28 and TRBJ1-1; 8 bases line up with TRBD1. Germline trimming cut 5 bases from V and 4 bases from J; bases unmatched to any gene: 3. This CDR3 comprises 13 residues. Germline V CDR1 and CDR2: MDHEN, SYDVKM. The CDR3, as DNA: TGTGCCAGCAGTGGACAGGGAGCCACTGAAGCTTTCTTT. Its protein is CASSGQGATEAFF.

This clonotype was counted at least ten times. The chain is built from TRBV20-1 and TRBJ1-5; TRBD1 agrees at 9 bases. V trimming: 1 base; J trimming: 4 bases; junction bases outside the gene matches: 5. The germline V gene has CDR1 DFQATT and CDR2 SNEGSKA (reference sequence). CDR3 length: 15 amino acids. CDR3 sequence reads: CSARVGQGVNQPQHF. The CDR3 DNA reads as TGCAGTGCTAGAGTGGGACAGGGAGTAAATCAGCCCCAGCATTTT.

As regards this clonotype: Since no conserved phenylalanine or tryptophan closes the CDR3, a read error is the likely cause. The DNA for the CDR3 is TGTGCTAGCAGTCCCATCGGACAGGGGGCAATAGATGAGCAGTTCTCC. This gives the protein CASSPIGQGAIDEQFS. J is TRBJ2-1 and V is TRBV7-6, with TRBD1 matching over 11 bases. The CDR3 has 16 residues. Germline loops: CDR1 SGHVS, CDR2 FNYEAQ.

This clonotype was seen many times. Here the CDR3 DNA reads TGCGCCAGCAAGGGATACTCCTACGAGCAGTACTTC. It codes for CASKGYSYEQYF. The gene calls are TRBV5-1 and TRBJ2-7; D uncertain. Trimming left V 6 bases short and J 0 bases short, with 7 bases between. Germline lookup yields CDR1 SGHRS and CDR2 YFSETQ. CDR3 size: 12 residues.

In this sample, this clonotype turned up many times. The CDR3 coding sequence is TGCAGTGCTAGGGGACTAGCGGCACGGGATGAGCAGTTCTTC. Protein: CSARGLAARDEQFF. The chain links TRBV20-1 to TRBJ2-1, with TRBD2 identical over 11 bases. The germline V gene encodes CDR1 DFQATT and CDR2 SNEGSKA (reference sequence). V trimming: 3 bases; J trimming: 8 bases; junction bases outside the gene matches: 6. The CDR3 consists of 14 residues.